This entry lists 30 T cell receptor beta chains sequenced from one sample in a study of shared clonotypes between healthy human individuals. Method: immunoSEQ multiplex PCR; TCRdb's copy keeps in-frame clones and lacks some. The table lists over a million clones, 75% of them singletons. What was sequenced was memory CD4+ T cells sorted from blood. Subset defined: CD45RA-negative fraction. The receptors come from a man aged 18 to 35 in good health.

This chain links TRBV5-4 with TRBJ1-1; TRBD1 is a possible D gene (6 bases). This CDR3 region has 15 residues. The germline V gene encodes CDR1 SGHNT and CDR2 YYREEE (reference sequence). V was trimmed by 0 bases and J by 0 bases, leaving 9 bases between them. In DNA, the CDR3 is TGTGCCAGCAGCTTGGTGGGGGCGATGAACACTGAAGCTTTCTTT. It is translated as CASSLVGAMNTEAFF. Complete variable domain (other parts from reference TRBV5-4 and TRBJ1-1): ETGVTQSPTHLIKTRGQQVTLRCSSQSGHNTVSWYQQALGQGPQFIFQYYREEENGRGNFPPRFSGLQFPNYSSELNVNALELDDSALYLCASSLVGAMNTEAFFGQGTRLTVV.

This clone is a singleton in its sample. The V gene is TRBV30, the J gene TRBJ2-7; D not certain. Germline CDR1 is GTSNPN and CDR2 is SVGIG (reference sequence). The germline V and J ends were trimmed by 4 bases and 0 bases, with 7 bases remaining between them. This CDR3 is 12 amino acids long. In DNA form, the CDR3 reads TGTGCCTGGATGGGGTCCTCCTACGAGCAGTACTTC. Amino acids: CAWMGSSYEQYF.

This clone was seen only once. The sample contains more than one DNA sequence encoding this CDR3. This chain links TRBV7-8 with TRBJ2-7, with D tentatively TRBD1 (6 bases). V lost 1 base and J lost 2, with 9 bases in between. The CDR3 loop spans 14 amino acids. The germline V gene encodes CDR1 SGHVS and CDR2 FQNEAQ. DNA of the CDR3: TGTGCCAGCAGCTTAGGCACAGGGACCTACGAGCAGTACTTC. Protein: CASSLGTGTYEQYF.

The V call is TRBV2, the J call TRBJ1-2; D is undetermined. Germline-derived CDR1 and CDR2 are SNHLY and FYNNEI. There are 14 residues in the CDR3. Trimming removed 6 bases at V and 0 bases at J, with 11 bases between. CDR3 loop: CASSRTSANYGYTF. CDR3 bases: TGTGCCAGCAGCCGGACCTCAGCTAACTATGGCTACACCTTC. The entire variable domain, with the rest obtained from reference TRBV2 and TRBJ1-2, is as follows: EPEVTQTPSHQVTQMGQEVILRCVPISNHLYFYWYRQILGQKVEFLVSFYNNEISEKSEIFDDQFSVERPDGSNFTLKIRSTKLEDSAMYFCASSRTSANYGYTFGSGTRLTVV.

The V call is TRBV28, the J call TRBJ1-5; 9 bases map to TRBD1. The germline V gene encodes CDR1 MDHEN and CDR2 SYDVKM. This CDR3 spans 16 amino acids. V was clipped by 5 bases and J by 3 bases; unmatched bases: 8. The CDR3 nucleotides read TGTGCCAGCAGTAAAACAGGGGGCCGGGACAATCAGCCCCAGCATTTT. It is translated as CASSKTGGRDNQPQHF.

This chain uses TRBV29-1 with TRBJ2-3; TRBD2 might be the D (6 bases). V lost 4 bases to trimming and J lost 2 bases, with 10 bases between them. CDR3 size: 13 residues. Germline V CDR1 and CDR2: SQVTM, ANQGSEA. The CDR3 is CSVGGVPTDTQYF. The DNA of the CDR3 is TGCAGCGTTGGGGGGGTGCCCACAGATACGCAGTATTTT.

The rearrangement links TRBV11-2 to TRBJ2-7; maybe TRBD2 (5 bases). CDR3 size: 13 residues. From germline, CDR1 is SGHAT and CDR2 FQNNGV. V was shortened by 0 bases and J by 6 bases, with 9 bases between the two germline ends. In DNA, the CDR3 is TGTGCCAGCAGCTTAGATACTAGTTCCGAGCAGTACTTC. Its protein product is CASSLDTSSEQYF.

This chain joins TRBV7-9 and TRBJ2-7, with 7 bases fitting TRBD2. CDR1 and CDR2 (germline): SEHNR, FQNEAQ (reference sequence). The CDR3 is 15 amino acids. Trimming removed 5 bases from V and 2 bases from J; junction bases left unmatched: 9. The CDR3 nucleotides are TGTGCCAGCAGCCCTGGGGGAGGGCGTACCTACGAGCAGTACTTC. This translates into CASSPGGGRTYEQYF.

The rearrangement uses TRBV6-5 and TRBJ1-2; 8 positions agree with TRBD1. Germline-derived CDR1 and CDR2 are MNHEY and SVGAGI. CDR3 length equals 14 residues. With 5 bases clipped from V and 6 bases from J, the junction kept 8 bases outside the gene matches. CDR3 amino acids: CASSRTGRMDGYTF. CDR3 sequence (DNA): TGTGCCAGCAGTCGGACAGGGCGGATGGATGGCTACACCTTC.

The J gene is TRBJ1-5, the V gene TRBV7-8; D unresolved. V was pared by 2 bases and J by 4 bases, with 9 bases between. The germline CDR1 and CDR2 sequences are SGHVS and FQNEAQ. The CDR3 is 14 residues long. CDR3 in amino acids: CASSLLAPNQPQHF. CDR3 coding DNA: TGTGCCAGCAGCTTATTGGCACCGAATCAGCCCCAGCATTTT.

CDR3 DNA: TGTGCCATCAGCCAGGACAGTCTATATGGCTACACCTTC. Amino acid sequence: CAISQDSLYGYTF. The V and J genes are TRBV10-3 and TRBJ1-2; D is perhaps TRBD1 (6 bases). The CDR3 extends over 13 amino acids. The V end lost 6 bases, the J end lost 5 bases, and 13 bases lay between the germline ends. The germline V gene has CDR1 ENHRY and CDR2 SYGVKD.

The chain combines TRBV9 with TRBJ2-5, with 9 bases matching TRBD2. This CDR3 is 14 amino acids long. J was trimmed by 9 bases and V by 3 bases; bases with no gene match: 9. From germline, CDR1 is SGDLS and CDR2 YYNGEE. The CDR3 sequence is CASSAKLAGNAQYF. The CDR3 nucleotides read TGTGCCAGCAGCGCGAAACTAGCGGGTAACGCCCAGTACTTC.

V is TRBV29-1 and J is TRBJ2-7; tentatively, D is TRBD1 (5 bases). CDR1 and CDR2 from the germline V gene are SQVTM and ANQGSEA. Trimming left V 5 bases short and J 2 bases short, with 13 bases between. This CDR3 contains 13 residues. The CDR3 loop reads CSVTRQTTYEQYF. In DNA form, the CDR3 reads TGCAGCGTTACCCGACAGACCACCTACGAGCAGTACTTC.

This clone occurred a few times. The chain carries TRBV5-1 and TRBJ1-1, with D uncertain. The CDR3 totals 16 residues. V dropped 5 bases and J dropped 1 base, with 18 bases sitting between them. Germline CDR1 SGHRS, CDR2 YFSETQ. The CDR3 region has the DNA TGCGCCAGCAGGCCCGAAGCTGTCGGCCCGAACACTGAAGCTTTCTTT. Its protein product is CASRPEAVGPNTEAFF.

A remark on this clone: Other DNA sequences in the same sample also yield this CDR3. The chain joins TRBV5-6 to TRBJ2-5; TRBD2 matches 7 bases. This CDR3 spans 14 amino acids. J lost 3 bases, V lost 2 bases, and 4 bases had no gene match. Looked up from germline, CDR1 is SGHDT and CDR2 is YYEEEE. CDR3 in amino acids: CASSFSGLKETQYF. The CDR3 DNA sequence: TGTGCCAGCAGCTTTAGCGGGTTGAAAGAGACCCAGTACTTC.

This chain joins TRBV11-2 and TRBJ2-7; possibly TRBD2 for D (5 bases). CDR3 size: 14 residues. V lost 1 base and J lost 6, with 13 bases in between. Germline CDR1 SGHAT, CDR2 FQNNGV. The CDR3 loop is CASSLGIAGLEQYF. The CDR3 DNA sequence: TGTGCCAGCAGCTTAGGGATAGCAGGACTCGAGCAGTACTTC.

This clone was recorded only once. The V call is TRBV6-4, the J call TRBJ1-1, with D perhaps TRBD1 (5 bases). The CDR3 extends over 14 amino acids. The germline V and J ends were trimmed by 5 bases and 5 bases, with 15 bases remaining between them. Germline V gives CDR1 MRHNA, CDR2 SNTAGT. The CDR3 region is CASSSNERGTEAFF. The DNA of the CDR3 is TGTGCCAGCAGTTCTAACGAACGGGGGACTGAAGCTTTCTTT.

V is TRBV5-1 and J is TRBJ2-7; D is uncertain. Per the germline V gene, CDR1 is SGHRS and CDR2 is YFSETQ. The CDR3 loop spans 16 amino acids. The V end was cut by 1 base, the J end by 4 bases, with 18 bases between. CDR3 sequence (DNA): TGCGCCAGCAGCTTGTCTTCAAGAAACGGTGCGTACGAGCAGTACTTC. Encoded protein: CASSLSSRNGAYEQYF.

CDR3 region: CASGLDRPGQGANIQYF. CDR3 nucleotides: TGTGCTAGTGGTTTGGACCGCCCGGGACAGGGGGCAAACATTCAGTACTTC. This sequence joins TRBV12-5 and TRBJ2-4, with TRBD1 matching over 12 bases. V lost 1 base and J lost 6; bases outside the gene matches: 7. This CDR3 contains 17 residues. Germline CDR1 and CDR2: LGHNT and FRNRAP.

The chain combines TRBV5-1 with TRBJ1-2; D call uncertain. The V end was cut by 8 bases, the J end by 0 bases, with 11 bases between. This CDR3 has 13 amino acids. Germline CDR1 reads SGHRS; CDR2 reads YFSETQ. The CDR3 nucleotides read TGCGCCAGTCGACCCGGCACTAACTATGGCTACACCTTC. Protein sequence: CASRPGTNYGYTF.

On this clone: Within the sample, other DNA sequences also encode this same CDR3. The genes are TRBV19 and TRBJ1-5, with a weak D call TRBD1 (5 bases). This CDR3 is built from 16 residues. The V gene lost 1 base and the J gene lost 2 bases, with 12 bases spanning the gap. CDR1 is LNHDA, CDR2 SQIVND, per germline (reference sequence). The CDR3 protein is CASSIVTGRGNQPQHF. DNA for the CDR3: TGTGCCAGTAGTATAGTAACGGGGCGAGGCAATCAGCCCCAGCATTTT.

V and J are TRBV10-3 and TRBJ2-1; D is unresolved. The germline CDR1 and CDR2 sequences are ENHRY and SYGVKD. CDR3 length: 11 residues. V was clipped by 2 bases and J by 7 bases, with 3 bases between them. The CDR3 nucleotides read TGTGCCATCAGTGAGATAAATGAGCAGTTCTTC. It yields the protein CAISEINEQFF.

The chain employs TRBV6-5 and TRBJ2-1, with 8 bases that match TRBD2. J gave up 10 bases and V 0 bases, and 8 bases lay outside the gene matches. From germline, CDR1 is MNHEY and CDR2 SVGAGI. This CDR3 is built from 15 residues. The CDR3 coding sequence is TGTGCCAGCAGTTACTCGAGCGAACGGGGGGGCGAGCAGTTCTTC. Amino acids: CASSYSSERGGEQFF.

This clone was seen ten or more times. The chain has TRBV2 and TRBJ2-1; D unclear. Trimming pared 8 bases from V and 6 bases from J, leaving 14 bases between. Germline V lookup: CDR1 SNHLY, CDR2 FYNNEI. The CDR3 has 13 amino acids. Here the CDR3 reads CASGLGIPNEQFF. In DNA form, the CDR3 reads TGTGCCAGCGGGCTAGGAATCCCCAATGAGCAGTTCTTC.

The CDR3 DNA reads as TGCGCCAGCAGCTTGGGGTTGCGGGGGACAGGGCACGGCACCGGGGAGCTGTTTTTT. Protein product: CASSLGLRGTGHGTGELFF. The V gene is TRBV5-1, the J gene TRBJ2-2; TRBD1 matches 9 bases. After removal of 0 bases from V and 4 bases from J, the junction contained 13 bases not matched to a gene. The CDR3 sequence is 19 residues long. Germline V gene data show CDR1 as SGHRS and CDR2 as YFSETQ.

This chain connects TRBV6-5 to TRBJ2-7; tentatively, D is TRBD2 (5 bases). The germline V gene encodes CDR1 MNHEY and CDR2 SVGAGI. V was clipped by 7 bases and J by 6 bases, with 19 bases between them. The CDR3 runs 14 residues. The CDR3 is CASTTPGKGGEQYF. CDR3 sequence (DNA): TGTGCCAGCACTACTCCGGGAAAGGGTGGCGAGCAGTACTTC.

This clone appeared a single time. The V gene is TRBV7-2, the J gene TRBJ2-1; 13 bases match TRBD2. The J segment lost 6 bases and the V segment lost 4 bases, leaving 3 bases of the junction unmatched. Germline CDR1 and CDR2: SGHTA and FQGNSA. The length of the CDR3 is 15 residues. CDR3 sequence reads: CASSSTSGGPNEQFF. The CDR3 coding sequence is TGTGCCAGCAGCTCGACTAGCGGGGGGCCCAATGAGCAGTTCTTC.

V usage is TRBV10-3 and J usage is TRBJ1-1; D may be TRBD1 (5 bases). Trimming stripped 5 bases from V and 6 bases from J, with 16 bases between. Germline V gene lookup returns CDR1 ENHRY and CDR2 SYGVKD. The CDR3 extends over 14 amino acids. CDR3 nucleotides: TGTGCCATCAGTCCGGGACGGAGGGAGGCTGAAGCTTTCTTT. Amino acid sequence: CAISPGRREAEAFF.

This chain connects TRBV27 to TRBJ1-5; perhaps TRBD1 as D (6 bases). Germline assignment: CDR1 MNHEY and CDR2 SMNVEV (reference sequence). The CDR3 is 15 amino acids. Trimming cost V 4 bases and J 0 bases, with 10 bases left between them. The CDR3 coding sequence is TGTGCCAGCAGTTGGTCAGGGGATAGCAATCAGCCCCAGCATTTT. Protein product: CASSWSGDSNQPQHF.

The rearrangement joins TRBV30 to TRBJ2-7; D is tentatively TRBD1 or TRBD2 (5 bases each). This CDR3 has 15 amino acids. Per the germline V gene, CDR1 is GTSNPN and CDR2 is SVGIG (reference sequence). Trimming took off 4 bases at V and 2 bases at J, with 18 bases between the two ends. CDR3 bases: TGTGCCTGGAACCGTCTCGGGGCGCACACCTACGAGCAGTACTTC. Its protein is CAWNRLGAHTYEQYF.